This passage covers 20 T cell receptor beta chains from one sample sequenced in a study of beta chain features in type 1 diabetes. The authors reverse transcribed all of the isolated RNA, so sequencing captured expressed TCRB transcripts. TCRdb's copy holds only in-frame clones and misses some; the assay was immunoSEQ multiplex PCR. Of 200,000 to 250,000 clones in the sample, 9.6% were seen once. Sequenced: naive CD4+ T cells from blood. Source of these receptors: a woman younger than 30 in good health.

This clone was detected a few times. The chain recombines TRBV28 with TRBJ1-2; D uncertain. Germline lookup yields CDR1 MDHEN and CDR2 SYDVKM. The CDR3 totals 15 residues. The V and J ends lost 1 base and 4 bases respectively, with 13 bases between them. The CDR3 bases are TGTGCCAGCAGTTTATTTGGGTCGACGGGCTATGGCTACACCTTC. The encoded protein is CASSLFGSTGYGYTF.

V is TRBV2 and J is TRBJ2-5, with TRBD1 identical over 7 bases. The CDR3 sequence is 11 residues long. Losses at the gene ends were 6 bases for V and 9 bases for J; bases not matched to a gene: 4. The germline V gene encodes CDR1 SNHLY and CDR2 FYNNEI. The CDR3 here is CASRPRGPQYF. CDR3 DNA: TGTGCCAGCAGGCCGAGGGGGCCCCAGTACTTC. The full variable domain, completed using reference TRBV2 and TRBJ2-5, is EPEVTQTPSHQVTQMGQEVILRCVPISNHLYFYWYRQILGQKVEFLVSFYNNEISEKSEIFDDQFSVERPDGSNFTLKIRSTKLEDSAMYFCASRPRGPQYFGPGTRLLVL.

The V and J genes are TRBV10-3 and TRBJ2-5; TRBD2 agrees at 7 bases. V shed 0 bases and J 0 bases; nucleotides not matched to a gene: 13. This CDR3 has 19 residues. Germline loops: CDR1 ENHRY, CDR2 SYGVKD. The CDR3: CAISESTSITVPYQETQYF. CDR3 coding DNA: TGTGCCATCAGTGAGTCGACTAGCATTACTGTCCCGTACCAAGAGACCCAGTACTTC.

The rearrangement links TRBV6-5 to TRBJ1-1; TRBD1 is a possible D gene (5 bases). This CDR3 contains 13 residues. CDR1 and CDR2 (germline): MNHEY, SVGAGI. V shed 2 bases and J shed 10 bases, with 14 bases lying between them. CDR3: CASSYKGRARAFF. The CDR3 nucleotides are TGTGCCAGCAGTTACAAAGGCAGGGCGCGAGCTTTCTTT.

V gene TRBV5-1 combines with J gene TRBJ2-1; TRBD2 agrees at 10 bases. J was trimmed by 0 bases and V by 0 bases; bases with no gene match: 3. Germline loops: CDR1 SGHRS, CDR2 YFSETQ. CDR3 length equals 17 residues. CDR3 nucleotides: TGCGCCAGCAGCTTGGCCCAGCGGGAGGGCTCCTACAATGAGCAGTTCTTC. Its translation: CASSLAQREGSYNEQFF.

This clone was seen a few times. DNA of the CDR3: TGTGCCAGCAGCTTAGGAGTTGAGCGGCTAAGCACAGATACGCAGTATTTT. Residues: CASSLGVERLSTDTQYF. The gene calls are TRBV7-9 and TRBJ2-3; TRBD2 might be the D (5 bases). This CDR3 comprises 17 residues. Per germline, CDR1 SEHNR and CDR2 FQNEAQ (reference sequence). Trimming left V 1 base short and J 0 bases short, with 14 bases between.

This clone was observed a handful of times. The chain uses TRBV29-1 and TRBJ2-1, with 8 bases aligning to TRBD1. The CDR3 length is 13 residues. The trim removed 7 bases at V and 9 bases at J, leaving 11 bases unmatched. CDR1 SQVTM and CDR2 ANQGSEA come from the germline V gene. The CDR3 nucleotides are TGCAGCGCCAGAACTCAGGGGGCAGGTGAGCAGTTCTTC. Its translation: CSARTQGAGEQFF.

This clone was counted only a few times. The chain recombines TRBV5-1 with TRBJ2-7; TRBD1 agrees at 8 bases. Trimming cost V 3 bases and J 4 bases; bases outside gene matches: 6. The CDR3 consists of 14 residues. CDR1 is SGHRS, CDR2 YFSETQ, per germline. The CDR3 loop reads CASSSGGGLYEQYF. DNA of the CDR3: TGCGCCAGCAGCTCAGGGGGCGGCCTATACGAGCAGTACTTC. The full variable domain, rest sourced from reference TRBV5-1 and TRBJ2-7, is KAGVTQTPRYLIKTRGQQVTLSCSPISGHRSVSWYQQTPGQGLQFLFEYFSETQRNKGNFPGRFSGRQFSNSRSEMNVSTLELGDSALYLCASSSGGGLYEQYFGPGTRLTVT.

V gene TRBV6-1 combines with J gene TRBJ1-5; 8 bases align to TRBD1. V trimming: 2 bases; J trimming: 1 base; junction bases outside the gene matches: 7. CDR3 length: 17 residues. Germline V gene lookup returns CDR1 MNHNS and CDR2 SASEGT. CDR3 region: CASSELGRGLSNQPQHF. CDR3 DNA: TGTGCCAGCAGTGAACTCGGCAGGGGGCTGAGCAATCAGCCCCAGCATTTT.

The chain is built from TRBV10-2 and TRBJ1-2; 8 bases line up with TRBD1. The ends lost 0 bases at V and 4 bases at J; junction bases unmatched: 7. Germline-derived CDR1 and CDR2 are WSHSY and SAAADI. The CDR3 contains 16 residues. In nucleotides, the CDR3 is TGCGCCAGCAGTGAGTCGACCTGGACAGGGCTCTATGGCTACACCTTC. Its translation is CASSESTWTGLYGYTF.

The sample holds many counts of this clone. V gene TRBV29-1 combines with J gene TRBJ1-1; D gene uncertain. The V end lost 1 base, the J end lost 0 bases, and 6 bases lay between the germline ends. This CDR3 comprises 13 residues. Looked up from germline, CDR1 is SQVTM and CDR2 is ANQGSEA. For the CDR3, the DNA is TGCAGCGTTGAAGGACTCATGAACACTGAAGCTTTCTTT. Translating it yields CSVEGLMNTEAFF.

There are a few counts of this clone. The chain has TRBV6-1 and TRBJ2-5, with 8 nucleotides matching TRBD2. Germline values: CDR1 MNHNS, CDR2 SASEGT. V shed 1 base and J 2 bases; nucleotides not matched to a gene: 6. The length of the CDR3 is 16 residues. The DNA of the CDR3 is TGTGCCAGCAGTGAAGTGGTTGCGGGAGGTCAAGAGACCCAGTACTTC. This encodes CASSEVVAGGQETQYF.

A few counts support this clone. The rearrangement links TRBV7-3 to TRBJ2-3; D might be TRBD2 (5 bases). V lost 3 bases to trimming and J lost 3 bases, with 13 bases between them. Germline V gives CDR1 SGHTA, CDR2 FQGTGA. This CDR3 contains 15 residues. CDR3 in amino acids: CASSLGGRGTDTQYF. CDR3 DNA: TGTGCCAGCAGCTTGGGCGGGCGCGGTACAGATACGCAGTATTTT.

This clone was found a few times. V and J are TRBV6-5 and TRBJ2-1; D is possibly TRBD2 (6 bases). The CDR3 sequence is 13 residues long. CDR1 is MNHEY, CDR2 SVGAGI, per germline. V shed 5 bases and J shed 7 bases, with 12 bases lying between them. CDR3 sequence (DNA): TGTGCCAGCAGTAACAGACGGGAGAATGAGCAGTTCTTC. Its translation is CASSNRRENEQFF.

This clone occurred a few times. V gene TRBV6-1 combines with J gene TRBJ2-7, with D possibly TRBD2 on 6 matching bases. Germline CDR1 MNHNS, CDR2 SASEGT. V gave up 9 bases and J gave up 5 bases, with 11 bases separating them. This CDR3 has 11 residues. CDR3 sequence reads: CARFSSDEQYF. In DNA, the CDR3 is TGTGCCAGGTTCTCTAGCGACGAGCAGTACTTC.

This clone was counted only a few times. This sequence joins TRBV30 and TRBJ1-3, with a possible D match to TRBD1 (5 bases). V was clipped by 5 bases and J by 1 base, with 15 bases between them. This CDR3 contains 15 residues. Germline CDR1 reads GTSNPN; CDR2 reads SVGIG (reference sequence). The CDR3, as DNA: TGTGCCTGGGGACCCGGCAGGGCGTCTGGAAACACCATATATTTT. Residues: CAWGPGRASGNTIYF.

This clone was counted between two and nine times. The CDR3 DNA reads TGTGCCTGGAGACTGACAGATAATTCACCCCTCCACTTT. It encodes CAWRLTDNSPLHF. The chain couples TRBV30 to TRBJ1-6; D is possibly TRBD1 (5 bases). Looked up from germline, CDR1 is GTSNPN and CDR2 is SVGIG (reference sequence). Trimming pared 3 bases from V and 5 bases from J, leaving 8 bases between. CDR3 size: 13 residues.

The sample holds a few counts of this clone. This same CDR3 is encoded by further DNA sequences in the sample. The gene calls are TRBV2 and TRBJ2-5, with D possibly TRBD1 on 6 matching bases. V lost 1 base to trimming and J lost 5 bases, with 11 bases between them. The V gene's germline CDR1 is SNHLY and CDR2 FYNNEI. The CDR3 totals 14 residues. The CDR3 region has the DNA TGTGCCAGCAGTGAAGGAAGAAGGGGGGAGACCCAGTACTTC. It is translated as CASSEGRRGETQYF.

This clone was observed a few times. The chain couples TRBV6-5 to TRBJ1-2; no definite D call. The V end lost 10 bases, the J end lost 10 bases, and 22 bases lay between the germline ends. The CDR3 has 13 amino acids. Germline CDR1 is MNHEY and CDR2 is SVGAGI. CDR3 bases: TGTGCCACCTATCGGGGAGGGTCGCGACTCTACACCTTC. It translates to CATYRGGSRLYTF.

The CDR3 spells CASGFGTGNSNQPQHF. For the CDR3, the DNA is TGTGCTAGTGGTTTCGGGACAGGGAATAGCAATCAGCCCCAGCATTTT. The chain uses TRBV12-5 and TRBJ1-5, with 9 bases fitting TRBD1. CDR1 and CDR2 (germline): LGHNT, FRNRAP. This CDR3 has 16 residues. The V segment lost 3 bases and the J segment 0 bases; nucleotides outside the gene matches: 3.